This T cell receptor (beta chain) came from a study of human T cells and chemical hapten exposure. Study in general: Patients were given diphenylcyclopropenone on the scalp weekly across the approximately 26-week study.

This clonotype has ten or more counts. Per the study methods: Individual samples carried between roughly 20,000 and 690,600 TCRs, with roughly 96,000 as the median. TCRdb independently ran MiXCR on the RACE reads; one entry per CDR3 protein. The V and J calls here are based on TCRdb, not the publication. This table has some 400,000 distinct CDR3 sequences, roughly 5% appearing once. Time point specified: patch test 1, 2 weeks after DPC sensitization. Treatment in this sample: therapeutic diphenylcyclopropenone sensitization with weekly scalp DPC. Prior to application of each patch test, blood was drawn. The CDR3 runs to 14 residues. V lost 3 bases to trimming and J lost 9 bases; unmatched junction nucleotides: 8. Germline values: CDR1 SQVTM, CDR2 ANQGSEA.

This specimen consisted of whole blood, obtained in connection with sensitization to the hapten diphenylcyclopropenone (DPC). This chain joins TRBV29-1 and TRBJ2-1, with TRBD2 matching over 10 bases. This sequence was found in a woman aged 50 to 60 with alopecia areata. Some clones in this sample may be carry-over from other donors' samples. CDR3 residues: CSVDRASGSSEQFF. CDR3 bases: TGCAGCGTTGATCGGGCTAGCGGGAGTAGTGAGCAGTTCTTC.